The entry below describes one TCR beta chain. The sample belongs to a study of blood T cell repertoires in COVID-19. Study summary: The origin of the acute and convalescent COVID-19 samples was the United States, Italy and Spain.

Original handling: Cell counts per sample came from amplifying reference gene primers. Sequencing was performed with immunoSEQ multiplex PCR; in TCRdb, only in-frame clones are kept and a portion is missing. V and J calls and clone size are as listed in that table; D and trimming were resolved from the DNA. The data hold roughly 570,000 clones, with 85% to 90% observed a single time. Those enrolled in Seattle joined during active infection and were followed longitudinally afterward. The specimen sequenced was peripheral blood. The receptor was isolated from a woman aged 50 to 60 with COVID-19, enrolled during active disease.

The CDR3 nucleotides read TGCGCCAGCAGTGCCGGGCTGACAGGGGGCACCGGGGAGCTGTTTTTT. Its translation is CASSAGLTGGTGELFF. The chain recombines TRBV10-1 with TRBJ2-2; 9 bases line up with TRBD1. In germline, CDR1 is WNHNN, CDR2 SYGVQD (reference sequence). CDR3 length: 16 residues. Trimming cost V 4 bases and J 4 bases; bases outside gene matches: 7.